The T cell receptor beta chain described here comes from a study of T cell responses to AZD1222 COVID-19 vaccine. TCRdb's copy holds only in-frame clones and misses some; the assay was immunoSEQ multiplex PCR. The data contain 50,000 to 70,000 clones, roughly nine tenths of them singletons. CDR3 size: 15 residues. Germline lookup yields CDR1 WSHSY and CDR2 SAAADI. Trimming cost V 7 bases and J 0 bases, with 14 bases left between them. The sequence derives from an adult who received the AZD1222 COVID-19 vaccine. The chain couples TRBV10-2 to TRBJ2-3, with D unresolved. The source was peripheral blood, collected 28 days after the second AZD1222 dose. This chain's CDR3 is CASKEGPSSTDTQYF. CDR3 DNA: TGCGCCAGCAAGGAAGGGCCAAGTAGCACAGATACGCAGTATTTT.